Shown below are 23 T cell receptor beta chains from a single sample sequenced in a study of blood T cell repertoires in COVID-19. Clones were read by immunoSEQ multiplex PCR, and TCRdb kept only the in-frame ones, dropping some. There are about 240,000 clones in the sample; approximately 90% occur only once, and roughly a tenth lies in the top ten. Sequenced material: peripheral blood. Source of these receptors: a woman aged 45 to 65 with COVID-19, enrolled during active disease.

The J gene is TRBJ2-7, the V gene TRBV13, with TRBD2 as a possible D gene (6 bases). The CDR3 runs to 15 residues. Germline V CDR1 and CDR2: PRHDT, FYEKMQ (reference sequence). Deletions cut 4 bases from V and 5 bases from J, with 18 bases between. The CDR3 here is CASSSTGTPNHEQYF. As DNA, the CDR3 is TGTGCCAGCAGCTCCACCGGGACTCCTAACCACGAGCAGTACTTC.

The V call is TRBV19, the J call TRBJ2-7; TRBD1 matches at 7 bases. From germline, CDR1 is LNHDA and CDR2 SQIVND (reference sequence). V gave up 6 bases and J gave up 2 bases; unmatched junction bases: 7. This CDR3 contains 14 residues. DNA for the CDR3: TGTGCCAGTAGCAATCCGGGACAGACCTACGAGCAGTACTTC. This codes for CASSNPGQTYEQYF.

The V call is TRBV7-2, the J call TRBJ2-1, with TRBD2 matching over 8 bases. The V gene's germline CDR1 is SGHTA and CDR2 FQGNSA. The CDR3 spans 16 residues. V lost 8 bases to trimming and J lost 0 bases; unmatched junction nucleotides: 9. The CDR3 sequence is CASGQRGSSSYNEQFF. CDR3 in DNA: TGTGCCAGCGGCCAGCGGGGGTCGAGCTCCTACAATGAGCAGTTCTTC. The full variable domain, with the rest looked up from reference TRBV7-2 and TRBJ2-1, is GAGVSQSPSNKVTEKGKDVELRCDPISGHTALYWYRQSLGQGLEFLIYFQGNSAPDKSGLPSDRFSAERTGGSVSTLTIQRTQQEDSAVYLCASGQRGSSSYNEQFFGPGTRLTVL.

This chain connects TRBV10-1 to TRBJ1-5, with a weak D call TRBD1 (6 bases). This CDR3 spans 15 amino acids. Germline CDR1 reads WNHNN; CDR2 reads SYGVQD (reference sequence). Deletions cut 5 bases from V and 6 bases from J, with 17 bases between. Here the CDR3 reads CASSPGTFMGQPQHF. The CDR3 region has the DNA TGCGCCAGCAGTCCCGGGACATTCATGGGTCAGCCCCAGCATTTT.

This chain connects TRBV6-2 or TRBV6-3 to TRBJ2-7; D is perhaps TRBD1 (6 bases). Trimming took off 6 bases at V and 6 bases at J, with 15 bases between the two ends. The CDR3 extends over 13 amino acids. Per germline, CDR1 MNHEY and CDR2 SVGEGT. The CDR3 region has the DNA TGTGCCAGCAGCGGTCCCAGGGGTATCGAGCAGTACTTC. This sequence encodes CASSGPRGIEQYF.

This clone has a handful of counts. The V gene is TRBV7-3, the J gene TRBJ2-3; 7 bases agree with TRBD2. The germline CDR1 and CDR2 sequences are SGHTA and FQGTGA. The V segment lost 5 bases and the J segment 11 bases; nucleotides outside the gene matches: 10. The CDR3 totals 13 residues. Here the CDR3 DNA reads TGTGCCAGCAGCCCCCCCTCCGGGGAGGGGCAGTATTTT. Translating gives CASSPPSGEGQYF.

This chain joins TRBV18 and TRBJ1-3; D remains unclear. CDR1 and CDR2 from the germline V gene are KGHSH and LQKENI. The CDR3 length is 13 residues. V was shortened by 4 bases and J by 3 bases, with 7 bases between the two germline ends. The CDR3 DNA reads TGTGCCAGCTCACGGGAGCGTGGAAACACCATATATTTT. Residues: CASSRERGNTIYF. Supplemented by reference TRBV18 and TRBJ1-3, the full variable domain reads NAGVMQNPRHLVRRRGQEARLRCSPMKGHSHVYWYRQLPEEGLKFMVYLQKENIIDESGMPKERFSAEFPKEGPSILRIQQVVRGDSAAYFCASSRERGNTIYFGEGSWLTVV.

J is TRBJ1-2 and V is TRBV18; D perhaps matches TRBD1 (6 bases). Trimming left V 9 bases short and J 0 bases short, with 17 bases between. The germline V gene has CDR1 KGHSH and CDR2 LQKENI. The CDR3 is 15 amino acids. CDR3 sequence reads: CASYDRKPSNYGYTF. The CDR3, as DNA: TGTGCCAGTTATGACAGGAAACCTTCTAACTATGGCTACACCTTC.

The chain joins TRBV25-1 to TRBJ2-3; possible D gene TRBD2, 6 bases. The CDR3 contains 15 residues. V lost 3 bases to trimming and J lost 0 bases, with 10 bases between them. Germline lookup yields CDR1 MGHDK and CDR2 SYGVNS. The CDR3, as DNA: TGTGCCAGCAGTGAGTGGGGGACTAGCACAGATACGCAGTATTTT. Translated, it gives CASSEWGTSTDTQYF.

This rearrangement joins TRBV5-5 to TRBJ2-1, with D possibly matching TRBD2 (5 bases). The length of the CDR3 is 14 residues. Trimming took off 4 bases at V and 7 bases at J, with 15 bases between the two ends. Looked up from germline, CDR1 is SGHKS and CDR2 is YYEKEE (reference sequence). CDR3 DNA sequence: TGTGCCAGCAGCCACCCCGGGGTTTTGAATGAGCAGTTCTTC. This gives the protein CASSHPGVLNEQFF.

The CDR3 sequence is CATNPDREFEAFF. The CDR3 DNA reads TGTGCCACCAACCCGGACAGGGAGTTTGAAGCTTTCTTT. The chain has TRBV10-3 and TRBJ1-1; TRBD1 matches at 8 bases. This CDR3 has 13 amino acids. Germline CDR1 and CDR2: ENHRY and SYGVKD. Unmatched junction bases numbered 11, after V lost 10 bases and J lost 7 bases.

The chain joins TRBV6-6 to TRBJ1-1; a weak D match, TRBD1 (6 bases). The CDR3 consists of 16 residues. Germline V lookup: CDR1 MNHNY, CDR2 SVGAGI (reference sequence). The V gene lost 2 bases and the J gene lost 1 base, with 14 bases spanning the gap. DNA of the CDR3: TGTGCCAGCAGTTACCTGCAGGGGACCTCGAACACTGAAGCTTTCTTT. Residues: CASSYLQGTSNTEAFF.

The chain combines TRBV28 with TRBJ2-2; a possible D gene is TRBD1 (5 bases). The V gene's germline CDR1 is MDHEN and CDR2 SYDVKM. This CDR3 is built from 13 residues. Trimming took 6 bases from V and 6 from J, leaving 11 bases between them. CDR3 DNA sequence: TGTGCCAGCAGAAAACAGGTTTCCGGGGAGCTGTTTTTT. Translation: CASRKQVSGELFF.

The V call is TRBV7-9, the J call TRBJ1-5, with TRBD1 matching 8 bases. The CDR3 is 16 residues long. The trim removed 5 bases at V and 2 bases at J, leaving 8 bases unmatched. In germline, CDR1 is SEHNR, CDR2 FQNEAQ (reference sequence). CDR3 sequence: CASSLLTGDGNQPQHF. CDR3 in DNA: TGTGCCAGCAGCCTACTGACAGGGGATGGCAATCAGCCCCAGCATTTT.

V usage is TRBV5-8 and J usage is TRBJ1-4, with TRBD1 as a possible D gene (6 bases). V shed 4 bases and J shed 8 bases, with 12 bases lying between them. The germline CDR1 and CDR2 sequences are SGHTS and YDEGEE. The CDR3 length is 13 residues. CDR3 DNA: TGTGCCAGCAGCGGATTCACAGGGGAAAAACTGTTTTTT. Translating gives CASSGFTGEKLFF.

V gene TRBV3-1 (or the pseudogene TRBV3-2) combines with J gene TRBJ1-6; no definite D call. V was cut by 4 bases and J by 14 bases, with 15 bases left in between. CDR1 and CDR2 from the germline V gene are LGHDT and YNNKEL (reference sequence). The CDR3 runs 13 residues. The CDR3 loop reads CASSLVGSATLHF. The CDR3 DNA sequence: TGTGCCAGCAGCCTGGTCGGGTCGGCAACCCTCCACTTT.

This rearrangement joins TRBV7-2 to TRBJ1-2, with 7 bases that match TRBD1. The V segment lost 6 bases and the J segment 7 bases; nucleotides outside the gene matches: 5. CDR1 SGHTA and CDR2 FQGNSA come from the germline V gene. The CDR3 covers 12 residues. CDR3 coding DNA: TGTGCCAGCAGTCCTACAGGGGTTGGCTACACCTTC. Its translation: CASSPTGVGYTF.

This clone has only one observation. The gene calls are TRBV5-1 and TRBJ1-2; D may be TRBD1 (5 bases). Germline V CDR1 and CDR2: SGHRS, YFSETQ. The CDR3 has 13 amino acids. V shed 4 bases and J shed 8 bases, with 15 bases lying between them. CDR3: CASSPGEGPGYTF. The DNA of the CDR3 is TGCGCCAGCAGCCCGGGGGAGGGTCCGGGCTACACCTTC.

The chain has TRBV27 and TRBJ1-5; D ambiguous. Germline V lookup: CDR1 MNHEY, CDR2 SMNVEV (reference sequence). V was clipped by 0 bases and J by 6 bases, with 18 bases between them. This CDR3 is 17 amino acids long. Here the CDR3 reads CASSLSFRLKEAQPQHF. In DNA, the CDR3 is TGTGCCAGCAGTTTATCTTTCCGACTTAAGGAGGCTCAGCCCCAGCATTTT.

The genes are TRBV19 and TRBJ1-6; no clear D gene. V lost 5 bases to trimming and J lost 10 bases, with 12 bases between them. Germline loops: CDR1 LNHDA, CDR2 SQIVND (reference sequence). CDR3 length: 13 amino acids. This CDR3 reads CASSLLGRSPLHF. The CDR3, as DNA: TGTGCCAGTAGTCTTCTGGGCAGGTCACCCCTCCACTTT.

The J gene is TRBJ1-1, the V gene TRBV30; D possibly corresponds to TRBD1 (5 bases). Germline V CDR1 and CDR2: GTSNPN, SVGIG (reference sequence). The CDR3 spans 17 residues. Trimming removed 1 base from V and 3 bases from J, with 21 bases in between. The CDR3 protein is CAWSGTGTGLRDTEAFF. Here the CDR3 DNA reads TGTGCCTGGAGTGGGACCGGTACGGGACTCCGGGACACTGAAGCTTTCTTT.

The J gene is TRBJ2-3, the V gene TRBV27, with TRBD2 matching over 8 bases. Germline V CDR1 and CDR2: MNHEY, SMNVEV (reference sequence). The trim removed 6 bases at V and 2 bases at J, leaving 7 bases unmatched. The CDR3 covers 15 residues. The CDR3 reads CASRPSGGPTDTQYF. The CDR3 DNA reads as TGTGCCAGCAGACCCAGCGGGGGCCCCACAGATACGCAGTATTTT.

The CDR3 protein is CASRGAGRATGELFF. DNA for the CDR3: TGTGCCAGCAGGGGCGCGGGGAGGGCCACCGGGGAGCTGTTTTTT. This rearrangement joins TRBV27 to TRBJ2-2; 7 nucleotides match TRBD2. J lost 4 bases, V lost 6 bases, and 8 bases had no gene match. The CDR3 spans 15 residues. CDR1 MNHEY and CDR2 SMNVEV come from the germline V gene (reference sequence).